Below are 12 T cell receptor beta chains sequenced from a single sample in a study of blood T cell repertoires in COVID-19. Assay used: immunoSEQ multiplex PCR; TCRdb lists only in-frame clones, some missing. Here the sample spans roughly 120,000 clones, about 88% being singletons. The source material was peripheral blood. These receptors came from a woman aged 50 to 65 with acute or convalescent COVID-19.

The CDR3 sequence: CASSETGGTPHSPLHF. CDR3 DNA sequence: TGTGCCAGCAGTGAAACAGGGGGCACCCCCCATTCACCCCTCCACTTT. The V and J genes are TRBV3-1 (or the pseudogene TRBV3-2) and TRBJ1-6; 9 nucleotides match TRBD1. The J segment lost 8 bases and the V segment lost 6 bases, leaving 11 bases of the junction unmatched. Germline loops: CDR1 LGHDT, CDR2 YNNKEL (reference sequence). This CDR3 is 16 amino acids long.

This sequence joins TRBV23-1 and TRBJ2-3; 8 bases match TRBD2. TRBV23-1 is an ORF, and what it does is uncertain. V trimming: 8 bases; J trimming: 4 bases; junction bases outside the gene matches: 14. CDR3 length: 16 amino acids. CDR3 sequence reads: CASGQSGSCAPDTQYF. CDR3 nucleotides: TGCGCCAGCGGACAGAGCGGGAGCTGCGCCCCAGATACGCAGTATTTT.

The chain has TRBV12-5 and TRBJ2-2; 12 bases fit TRBD2. The germline gives CDR1 LGHNT, CDR2 FRNRAP. CDR3 length: 18 residues. The junction had 12 bases not matched to a gene; V was cut back by 6 bases and J by 4 bases. The CDR3 sequence is CASGLGLAGPSGTGELFF. CDR3 DNA sequence: TGTGCTAGTGGCCTCGGACTAGCGGGACCTAGCGGCACCGGGGAGCTGTTTTTT.

J is TRBJ2-7 and V is TRBV5-4, with D perhaps TRBD1 (6 bases). Per the germline V gene, CDR1 is SGHNT and CDR2 is YYREEE (reference sequence). V was cut by 6 bases and J by 5 bases, with 18 bases left in between. The CDR3 consists of 14 residues. The CDR3: CASNPRDSGDEQYF. CDR3 bases: TGTGCCAGCAATCCTAGGGATTCAGGGGACGAGCAGTACTTC.

This clone appeared a single time. J is TRBJ2-3 and V is TRBV29-1; D gene ambiguous. The germline V gene encodes CDR1 SQVTM and CDR2 ANQGSEA. This CDR3 is built from 10 residues. The germline V and J ends were trimmed by 6 bases and 2 bases, with 3 bases remaining between them. The CDR3 spells CSVYTDTQYF. CDR3 nucleotide sequence: TGCAGCGTCTACACAGATACGCAGTATTTT.

The CDR3 nucleotides read TGTGCCAGCAGCCCGGGGTTCGGGGGAACCCGCTCTGGGGCCAACGTCCTGACTTTC. Residues: CASSPGFGGTRSGANVLTF. The V and J genes are TRBV7-7 and TRBJ2-6, with D possibly being TRBD2 (6 bases). The CDR3 has 19 amino acids. The germline V gene has CDR1 SSHAT and CDR2 FNYEAQ (reference sequence). V lost 5 bases and J lost 0, with 20 bases in between. The complete variable domain, with remaining parts taken from reference TRBV7-7 and TRBJ2-6, reads GAGVSQSPRYKVTKRGQDVTLRCDPISSHATLYWYQQALGQGPEFLTYFNYEAQPDKSGLPSDRFSAERPEGSISTLTIQRTEQRDSAMYRCASSPGFGGTRSGANVLTFGAGSRLTVL.

The V call is TRBV2, the J call TRBJ2-2, with a tentative D call TRBD2 (6 bases). Trimming shortened V by 6 bases and J by 6 bases, and 17 bases separated the two germline ends. This CDR3 region has 15 residues. CDR1 and CDR2 (germline): SNHLY, FYNNEI. CDR3 protein: CASSAGFPSAGELFF. DNA of the CDR3: TGTGCCAGCAGCGCAGGGTTCCCTAGCGCCGGGGAGCTGTTTTTT.

The chain recombines TRBV28 with TRBJ1-6; 9 bases fit TRBD1. The CDR3 contains 16 residues. Unmatched junction bases numbered 10, after V lost 6 bases and J lost 7 bases. Per germline, CDR1 MDHEN and CDR2 SYDVKM. The CDR3 region is CASSPTGTGQNSPLHF. The CDR3 nucleotides are TGTGCCAGCAGCCCTACCGGGACAGGGCAAAATTCACCCCTCCACTTT.

V is TRBV5-5 and J is TRBJ1-2, with TRBD1 matching 11 bases. The V gene end was trimmed by 4 bases and the J gene end by 5 bases; junction bases not matched to a gene: 16. Looked up from germline, CDR1 is SGHKS and CDR2 is YYEKEE (reference sequence). The CDR3 spans 18 residues. The CDR3 DNA reads TGTGCCAGCAGCCCCCGGGACAGGGGGAAGGATAAAGTGTATGGCTACACCTTC. Its translation: CASSPRDRGKDKVYGYTF.

The genes are TRBV28 and TRBJ2-7; D is perhaps TRBD2 (6 bases). Per germline, CDR1 MDHEN and CDR2 SYDVKM. This CDR3 has 15 amino acids. Trimming shortened V by 5 bases and J by 2 bases, and 16 bases separated the two germline ends. The CDR3 loop reads CASSPPGLSAYEQYF. The CDR3 nucleotides read TGTGCCAGCAGTCCTCCGGGACTTTCTGCCTACGAGCAGTACTTC.

The chain links TRBV18 to TRBJ2-7; 7 nucleotides match TRBD2. With 2 bases clipped from V and 7 bases from J, the junction kept 11 bases outside the gene matches. Germline lookup yields CDR1 KGHSH and CDR2 LQKENI. The length of the CDR3 is 15 residues. DNA for the CDR3: TGTGCCAGCTCACCATGGCGGGAGAGGTTGGCTGAGCAGTACTTC. This encodes CASSPWRERLAEQYF.

DNA for the CDR3: TGTGCCAGTTCCCGGGGGGAGAACACAGATACGCAGTATTTT. This sequence encodes CASSRGENTDTQYF. V usage is TRBV7-8 and J usage is TRBJ2-3; 7 bases agree with TRBD2. The CDR3 runs to 14 residues. Unmatched junction bases numbered 8, after V lost 9 bases and J lost 2 bases. Germline loops: CDR1 SGHVS, CDR2 FQNEAQ.